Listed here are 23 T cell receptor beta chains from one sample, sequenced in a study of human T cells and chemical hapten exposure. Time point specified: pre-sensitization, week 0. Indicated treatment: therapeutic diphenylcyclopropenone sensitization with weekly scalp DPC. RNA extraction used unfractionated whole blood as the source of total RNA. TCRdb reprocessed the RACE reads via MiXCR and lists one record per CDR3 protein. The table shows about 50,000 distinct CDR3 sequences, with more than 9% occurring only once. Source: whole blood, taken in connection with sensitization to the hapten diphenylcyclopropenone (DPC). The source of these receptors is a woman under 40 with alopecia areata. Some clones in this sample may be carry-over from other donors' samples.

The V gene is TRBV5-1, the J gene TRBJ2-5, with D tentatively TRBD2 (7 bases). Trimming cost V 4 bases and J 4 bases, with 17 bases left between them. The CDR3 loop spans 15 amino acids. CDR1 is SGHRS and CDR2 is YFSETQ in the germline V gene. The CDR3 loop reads CASSPTAGATETQYF. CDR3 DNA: TGCGCCAGCAGCCCAACCGCGGGGGCCACAGAGACCCAGTACTTC.

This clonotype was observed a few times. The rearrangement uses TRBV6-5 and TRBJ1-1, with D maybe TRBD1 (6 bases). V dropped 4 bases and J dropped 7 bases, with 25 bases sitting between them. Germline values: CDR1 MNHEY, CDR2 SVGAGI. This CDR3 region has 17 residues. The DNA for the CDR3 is TGTGCCAGCAGTTCTACGAACCGACAGGTATACCCTCATGAAGCTTTCTTT. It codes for CASSSTNRQVYPHEAFF.

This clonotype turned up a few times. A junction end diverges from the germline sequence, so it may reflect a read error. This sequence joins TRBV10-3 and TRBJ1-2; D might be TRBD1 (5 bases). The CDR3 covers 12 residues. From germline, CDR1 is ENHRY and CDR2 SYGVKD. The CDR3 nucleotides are TGTGCCATTAGGGACGGTAACTATGGCGACACCTTC. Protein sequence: CAIRDGNYGDTF.

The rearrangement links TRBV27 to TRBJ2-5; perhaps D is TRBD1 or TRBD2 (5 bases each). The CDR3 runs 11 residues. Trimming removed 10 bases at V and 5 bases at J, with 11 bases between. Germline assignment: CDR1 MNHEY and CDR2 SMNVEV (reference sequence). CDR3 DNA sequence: TGTGCCACACTAGGGGACGAGACCCAGTACTTC. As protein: CATLGDETQYF.

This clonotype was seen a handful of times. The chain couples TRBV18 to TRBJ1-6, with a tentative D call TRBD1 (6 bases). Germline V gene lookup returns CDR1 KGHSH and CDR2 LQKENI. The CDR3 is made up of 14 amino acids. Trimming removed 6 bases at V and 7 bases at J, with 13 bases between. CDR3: CASSNRAGNSPLHF. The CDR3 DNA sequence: TGTGCCAGCTCGAACAGGGCGGGGAATTCACCCCTCCACTTT.

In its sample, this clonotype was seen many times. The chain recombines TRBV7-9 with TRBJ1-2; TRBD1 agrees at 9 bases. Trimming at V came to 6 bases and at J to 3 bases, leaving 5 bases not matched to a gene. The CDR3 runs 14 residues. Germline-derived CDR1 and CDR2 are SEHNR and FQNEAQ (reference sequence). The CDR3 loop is CASRLGQGDYGYTF. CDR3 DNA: TGTGCCAGCAGGCTGGGACAGGGCGACTATGGCTACACCTTC.

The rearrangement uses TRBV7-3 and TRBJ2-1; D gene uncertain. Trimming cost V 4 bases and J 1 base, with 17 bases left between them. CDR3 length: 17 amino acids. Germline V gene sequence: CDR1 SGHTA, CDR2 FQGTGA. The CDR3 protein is CASSSGPSMGSYNEQFF. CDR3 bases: TGTGCCAGCAGCTCCGGCCCCTCGATGGGGTCCTACAATGAGCAGTTCTTC.

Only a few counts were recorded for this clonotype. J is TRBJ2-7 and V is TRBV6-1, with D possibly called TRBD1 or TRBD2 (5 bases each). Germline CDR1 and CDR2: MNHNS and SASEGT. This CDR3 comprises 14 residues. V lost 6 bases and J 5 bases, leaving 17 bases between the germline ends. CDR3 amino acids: CASRRDPRSHEQYF. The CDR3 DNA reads TGTGCCAGCAGACGGGACCCGAGGTCCCACGAGCAGTACTTC.

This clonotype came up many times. The CDR3 DNA sequence: TGCGCCAGCAGCTATACTAGCGGGCAAGAGACCCAGTACTTC. It yields the protein CASSYTSGQETQYF. The chain employs TRBV5-1 and TRBJ2-5; TRBD2 matches 9 bases. Germline CDR1 SGHRS, CDR2 YFSETQ. The V gene end was trimmed by 3 bases and the J gene end by 2 bases; junction bases not matched to a gene: 2. This CDR3 comprises 14 residues.

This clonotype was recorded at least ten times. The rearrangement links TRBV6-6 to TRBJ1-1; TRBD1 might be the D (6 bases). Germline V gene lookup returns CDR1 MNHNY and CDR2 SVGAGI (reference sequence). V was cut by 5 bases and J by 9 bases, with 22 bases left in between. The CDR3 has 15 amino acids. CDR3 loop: CASSALGQGREKAFF. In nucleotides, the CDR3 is TGTGCCAGCAGTGCCCTTGGGCAGGGGAGAGAAAAAGCTTTCTTT.

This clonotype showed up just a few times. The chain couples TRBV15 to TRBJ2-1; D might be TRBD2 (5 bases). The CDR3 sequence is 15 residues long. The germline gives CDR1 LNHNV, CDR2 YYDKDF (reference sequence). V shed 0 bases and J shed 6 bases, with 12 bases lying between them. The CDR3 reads CATSRDVDYINEQFF. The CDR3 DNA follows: TGTGCCACCAGCAGAGATGTCGACTACATCAATGAGCAGTTCTTC.

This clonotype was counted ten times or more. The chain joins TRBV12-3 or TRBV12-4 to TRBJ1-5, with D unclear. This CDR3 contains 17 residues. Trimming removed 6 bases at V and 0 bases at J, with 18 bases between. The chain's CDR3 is CASSTSPGGYSNQPQHF. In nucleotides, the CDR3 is TGTGCCAGCAGCACGTCCCCGGGCGGTTATAGCAATCAGCCCCAGCATTTT.

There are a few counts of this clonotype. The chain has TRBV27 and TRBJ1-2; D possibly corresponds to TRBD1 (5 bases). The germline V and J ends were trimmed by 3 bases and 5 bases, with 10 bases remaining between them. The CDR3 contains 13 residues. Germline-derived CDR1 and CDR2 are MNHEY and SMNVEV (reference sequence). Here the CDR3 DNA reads TGTGCCAGCAGTTTGGGGCGGCCTTATGGCTACACCTTC. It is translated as CASSLGRPYGYTF.

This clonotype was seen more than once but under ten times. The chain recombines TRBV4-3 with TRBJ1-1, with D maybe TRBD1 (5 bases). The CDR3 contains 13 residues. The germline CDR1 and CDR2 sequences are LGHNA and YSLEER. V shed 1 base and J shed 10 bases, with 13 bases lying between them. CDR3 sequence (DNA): TGCGCCAGCAGCCAAGTAACCGGGACGGGAGCTTTCTTT. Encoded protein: CASSQVTGTGAFF.

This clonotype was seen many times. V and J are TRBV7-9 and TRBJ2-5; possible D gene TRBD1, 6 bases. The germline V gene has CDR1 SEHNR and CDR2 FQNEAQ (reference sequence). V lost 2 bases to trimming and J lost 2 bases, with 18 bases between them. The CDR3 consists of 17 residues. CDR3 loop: CASSLRAVGQQQETQYF. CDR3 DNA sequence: TGTGCCAGCAGCTTAAGGGCGGTAGGACAGCAACAAGAGACCCAGTACTTC.

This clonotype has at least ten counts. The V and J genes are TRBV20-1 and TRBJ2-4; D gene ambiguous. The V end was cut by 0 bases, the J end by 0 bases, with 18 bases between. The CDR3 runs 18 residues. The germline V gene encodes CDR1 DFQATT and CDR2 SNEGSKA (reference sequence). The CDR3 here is CSARDRASSARAKNIQYF. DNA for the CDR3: TGCAGTGCTAGAGACCGGGCCTCGTCAGCGAGAGCCAAAAACATTCAGTACTTC.

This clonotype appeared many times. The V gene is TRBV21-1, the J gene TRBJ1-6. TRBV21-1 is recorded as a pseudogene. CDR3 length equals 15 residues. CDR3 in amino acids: CASSKYKGWNSPLHF. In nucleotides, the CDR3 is TGTGCCAGCAGCAAATATAAGGGTTGGAATTCACCCCTCCACTTT.

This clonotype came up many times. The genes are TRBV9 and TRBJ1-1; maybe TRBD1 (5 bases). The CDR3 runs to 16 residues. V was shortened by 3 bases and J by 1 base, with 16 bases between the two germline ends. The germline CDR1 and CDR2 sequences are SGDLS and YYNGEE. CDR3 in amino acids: CASSGRGGRANTEAFF. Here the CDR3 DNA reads TGTGCCAGCAGCGGAAGGGGAGGACGGGCGAACACTGAAGCTTTCTTT.

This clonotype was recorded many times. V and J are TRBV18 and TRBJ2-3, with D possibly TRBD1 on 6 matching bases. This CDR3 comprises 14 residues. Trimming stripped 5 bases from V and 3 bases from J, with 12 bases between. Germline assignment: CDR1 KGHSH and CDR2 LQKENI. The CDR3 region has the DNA TGTGCCAGCTCAGGAGCCAGGGGTACAGATACGCAGTATTTT. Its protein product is CASSGARGTDTQYF.

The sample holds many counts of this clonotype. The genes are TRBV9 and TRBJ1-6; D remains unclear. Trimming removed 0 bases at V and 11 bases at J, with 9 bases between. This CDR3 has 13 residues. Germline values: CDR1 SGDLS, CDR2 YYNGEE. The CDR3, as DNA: TGTGCCAGCAGCGTAGGCTCTGTCCCACCCCTCCACTTT. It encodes CASSVGSVPPLHF.

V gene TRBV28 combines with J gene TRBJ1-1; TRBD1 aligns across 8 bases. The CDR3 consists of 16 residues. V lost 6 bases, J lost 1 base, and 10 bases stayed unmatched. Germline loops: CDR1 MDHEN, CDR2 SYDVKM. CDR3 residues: CASRYTGGERNTEAFF. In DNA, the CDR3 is TGTGCCAGCAGATACACAGGGGGGGAAAGGAACACTGAAGCTTTCTTT.

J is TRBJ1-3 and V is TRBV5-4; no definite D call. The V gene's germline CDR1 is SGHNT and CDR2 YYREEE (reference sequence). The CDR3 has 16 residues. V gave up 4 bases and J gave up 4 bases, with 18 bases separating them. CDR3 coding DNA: TGTGCCAGCAGCCTGGACCCTTCCCAGGACGGAAACACCATATATTTT. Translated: CASSLDPSQDGNTIYF. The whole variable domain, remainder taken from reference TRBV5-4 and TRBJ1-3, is ETGVTQSPTHLIKTRGQQVTLRCSSQSGHNTVSWYQQALGQGPQFIFQYYREEENGRGNFPPRFSGLQFPNYSSELNVNALELDDSALYLCASSLDPSQDGNTIYFGEGSWLTVV.

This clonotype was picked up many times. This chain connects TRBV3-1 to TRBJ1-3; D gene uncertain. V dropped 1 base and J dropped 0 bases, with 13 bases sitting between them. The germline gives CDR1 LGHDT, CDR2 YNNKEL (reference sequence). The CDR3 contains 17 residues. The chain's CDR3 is CASSQVAGEDSGNTIYF. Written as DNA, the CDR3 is TGTGCCAGCAGCCAAGTGGCCGGAGAAGACTCTGGAAACACCATATATTTT.